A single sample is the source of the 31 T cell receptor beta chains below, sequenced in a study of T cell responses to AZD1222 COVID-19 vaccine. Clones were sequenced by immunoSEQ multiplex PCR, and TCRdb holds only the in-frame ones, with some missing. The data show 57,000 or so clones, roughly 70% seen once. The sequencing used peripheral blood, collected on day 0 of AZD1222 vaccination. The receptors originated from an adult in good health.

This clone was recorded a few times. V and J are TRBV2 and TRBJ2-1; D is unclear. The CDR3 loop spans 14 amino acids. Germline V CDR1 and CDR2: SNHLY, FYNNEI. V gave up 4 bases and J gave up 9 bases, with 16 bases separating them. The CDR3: CASSGPPARSEQFF. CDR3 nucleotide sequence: TGTGCCAGCAGTGGCCCCCCAGCACGGAGTGAGCAGTTCTTC.

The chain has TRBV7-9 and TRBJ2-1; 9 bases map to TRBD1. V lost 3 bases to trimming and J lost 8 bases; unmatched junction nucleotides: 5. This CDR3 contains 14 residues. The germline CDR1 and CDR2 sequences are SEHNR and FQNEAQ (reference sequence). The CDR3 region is CASSLGQGFDEQFF. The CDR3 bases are TGTGCCAGCAGCTTGGGACAGGGATTCGATGAGCAGTTCTTC.

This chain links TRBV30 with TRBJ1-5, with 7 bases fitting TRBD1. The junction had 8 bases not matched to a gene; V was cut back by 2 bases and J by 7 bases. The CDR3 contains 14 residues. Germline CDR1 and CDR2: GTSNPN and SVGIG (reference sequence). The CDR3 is CAWSHRGGRQPQHF. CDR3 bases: TGTGCCTGGAGTCACAGGGGAGGGAGACAGCCCCAGCATTTT. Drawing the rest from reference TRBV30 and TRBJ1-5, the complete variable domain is SQTIHQWPATLVQPVGSPLSLECTVEGTSNPNLYWYRQAAGRGLQLLFYSVGIGQISSEVPQNLSASRPQDRQFILSSKKLLLSDSGFYLCAWSHRGGRQPQHFGDGTRLSIL.

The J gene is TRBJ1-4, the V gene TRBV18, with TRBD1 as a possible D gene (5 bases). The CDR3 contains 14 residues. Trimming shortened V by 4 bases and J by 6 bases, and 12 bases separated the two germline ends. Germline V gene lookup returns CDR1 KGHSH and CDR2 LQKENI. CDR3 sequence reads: CASSLTGRYEKLFF. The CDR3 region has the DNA TGTGCCAGCTCACTTACAGGTCGTTATGAAAAACTGTTTTTT.

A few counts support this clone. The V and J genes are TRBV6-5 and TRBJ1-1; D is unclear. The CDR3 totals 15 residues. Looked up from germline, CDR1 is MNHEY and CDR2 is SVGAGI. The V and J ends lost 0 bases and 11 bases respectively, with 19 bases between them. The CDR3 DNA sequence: TGTGCCAGCAGTTACTCGATGCCGGGCGCTTGGATTGCTTTCTTT. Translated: CASSYSMPGAWIAFF.

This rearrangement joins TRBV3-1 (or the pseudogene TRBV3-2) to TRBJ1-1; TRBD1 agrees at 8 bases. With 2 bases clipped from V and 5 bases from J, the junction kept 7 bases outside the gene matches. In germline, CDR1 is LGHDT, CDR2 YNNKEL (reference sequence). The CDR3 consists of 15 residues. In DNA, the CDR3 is TGTGCCAGCAGCCAACAGGGGGCGCAATGGACTGAAGCTTTCTTT. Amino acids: CASSQQGAQWTEAFF.

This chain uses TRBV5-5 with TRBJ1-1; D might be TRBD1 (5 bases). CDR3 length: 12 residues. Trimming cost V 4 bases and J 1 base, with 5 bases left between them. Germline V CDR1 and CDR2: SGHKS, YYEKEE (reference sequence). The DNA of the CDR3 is TGTGCCAGCAGCACAGGGAACACTGAAGCTTTCTTT. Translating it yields CASSTGNTEAFF.

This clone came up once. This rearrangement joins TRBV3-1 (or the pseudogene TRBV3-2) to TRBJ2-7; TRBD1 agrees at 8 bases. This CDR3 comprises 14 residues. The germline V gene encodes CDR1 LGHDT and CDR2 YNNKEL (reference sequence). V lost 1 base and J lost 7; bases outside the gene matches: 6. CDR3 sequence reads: CASSQGTGSGEQYF. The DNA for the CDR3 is TGTGCCAGCAGCCAAGGGACAGGGTCAGGAGAGCAGTACTTC.

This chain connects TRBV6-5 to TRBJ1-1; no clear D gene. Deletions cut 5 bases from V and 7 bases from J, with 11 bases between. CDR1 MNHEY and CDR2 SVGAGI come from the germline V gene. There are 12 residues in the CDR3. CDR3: CASSLQQHEAFF. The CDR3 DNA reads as TGTGCCAGCAGTCTACAGCAGCATGAAGCTTTCTTT.

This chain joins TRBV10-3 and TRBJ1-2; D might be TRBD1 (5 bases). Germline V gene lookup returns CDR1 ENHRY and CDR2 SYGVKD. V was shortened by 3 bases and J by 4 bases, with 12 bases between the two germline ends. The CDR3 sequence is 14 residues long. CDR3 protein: CAISELTGTYGYTF. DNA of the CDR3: TGTGCCATCAGTGAACTTACGGGGACCTATGGCTACACCTTC.

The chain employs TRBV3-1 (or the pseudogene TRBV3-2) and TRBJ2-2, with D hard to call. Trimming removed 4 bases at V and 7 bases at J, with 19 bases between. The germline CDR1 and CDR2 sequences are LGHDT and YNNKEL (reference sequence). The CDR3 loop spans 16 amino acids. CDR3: CASSRTPQGRGGELFF. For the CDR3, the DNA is TGTGCCAGCAGCCGCACCCCACAAGGGCGCGGCGGGGAGCTGTTTTTT.

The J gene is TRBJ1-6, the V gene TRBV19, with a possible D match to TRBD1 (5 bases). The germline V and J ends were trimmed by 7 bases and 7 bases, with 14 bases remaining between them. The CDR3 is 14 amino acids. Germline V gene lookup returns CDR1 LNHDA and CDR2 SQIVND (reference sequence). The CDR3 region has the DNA TGTGCCAGTACCCTACAGGTGGGCAATTCACCCCTCCACTTT. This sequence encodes CASTLQVGNSPLHF.

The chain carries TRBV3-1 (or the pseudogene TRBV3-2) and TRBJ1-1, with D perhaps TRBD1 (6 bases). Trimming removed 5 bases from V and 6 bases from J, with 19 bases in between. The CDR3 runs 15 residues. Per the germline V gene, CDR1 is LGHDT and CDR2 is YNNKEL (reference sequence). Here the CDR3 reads CASSAGQIRVAEAFF. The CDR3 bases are TGTGCCAGCAGCGCGGGACAAATAAGAGTCGCTGAAGCTTTCTTT.

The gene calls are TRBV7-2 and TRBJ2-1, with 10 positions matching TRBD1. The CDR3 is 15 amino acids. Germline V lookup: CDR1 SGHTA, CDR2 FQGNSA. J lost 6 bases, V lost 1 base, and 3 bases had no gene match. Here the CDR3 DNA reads TGTGCCAGCAGCTTAGAGGGACAGGGGATCAATGAGCAGTTCTTC. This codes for CASSLEGQGINEQFF.

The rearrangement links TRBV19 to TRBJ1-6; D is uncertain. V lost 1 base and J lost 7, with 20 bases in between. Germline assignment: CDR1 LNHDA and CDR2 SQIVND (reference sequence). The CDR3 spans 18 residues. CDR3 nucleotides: TGTGCCAGTAGTATAGTAATAACCGGCGGATCTGGGAATTCACCCCTCCACTTT. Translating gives CASSIVITGGSGNSPLHF.

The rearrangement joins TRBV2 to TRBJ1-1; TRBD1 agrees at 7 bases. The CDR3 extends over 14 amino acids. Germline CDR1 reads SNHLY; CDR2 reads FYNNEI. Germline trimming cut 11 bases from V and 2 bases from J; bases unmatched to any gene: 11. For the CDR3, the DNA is TGTGCCGGTTTACCGGGACAGATCAACACTGAAGCTTTCTTT. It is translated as CAGLPGQINTEAFF. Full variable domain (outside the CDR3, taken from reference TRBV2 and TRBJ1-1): EPEVTQTPSHQVTQMGQEVILRCVPISNHLYFYWYRQILGQKVEFLVSFYNNEISEKSEIFDDQFSVERPDGSNFTLKIRSTKLEDSAMYFCAGLPGQINTEAFFGQGTRLTVV.

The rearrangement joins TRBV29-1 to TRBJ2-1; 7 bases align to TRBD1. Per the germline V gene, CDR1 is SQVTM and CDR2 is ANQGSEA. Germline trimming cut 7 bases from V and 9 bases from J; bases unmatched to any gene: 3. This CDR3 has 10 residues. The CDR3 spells CSAPGGEQFF. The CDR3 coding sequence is TGCAGCGCCCCAGGGGGTGAGCAGTTCTTC.

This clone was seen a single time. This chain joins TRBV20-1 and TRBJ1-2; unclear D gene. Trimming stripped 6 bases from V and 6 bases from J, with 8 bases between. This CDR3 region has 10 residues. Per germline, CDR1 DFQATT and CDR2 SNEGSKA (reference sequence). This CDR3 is CSAGIDGYTF. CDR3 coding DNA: TGCAGTGCAGGAATAGATGGCTACACCTTC.

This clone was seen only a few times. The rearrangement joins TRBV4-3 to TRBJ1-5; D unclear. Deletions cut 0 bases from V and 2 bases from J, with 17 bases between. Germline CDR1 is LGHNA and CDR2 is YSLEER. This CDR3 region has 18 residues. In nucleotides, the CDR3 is TGCGCCAGCAGCCAAGAGGTTATAGGGAGTAACGGCAATCAGCCCCAGCATTTT. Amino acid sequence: CASSQEVIGSNGNQPQHF.

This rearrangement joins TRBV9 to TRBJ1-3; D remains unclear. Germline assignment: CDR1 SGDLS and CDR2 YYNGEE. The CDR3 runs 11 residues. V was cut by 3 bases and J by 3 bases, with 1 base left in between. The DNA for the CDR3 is TGTGCCAGCAGCGATGGAAACACCATATATTTT. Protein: CASSDGNTIYF. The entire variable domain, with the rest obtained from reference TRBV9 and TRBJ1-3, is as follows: DSGVTQTPKHLITATGQRVTLRCSPRSGDLSVYWYQQSLDQGLQFLIQYYNGEERAKGNILERFSAQQFPDLHSELNLSSLELGDSALYFCASSDGNTIYFGEGSWLTVV.

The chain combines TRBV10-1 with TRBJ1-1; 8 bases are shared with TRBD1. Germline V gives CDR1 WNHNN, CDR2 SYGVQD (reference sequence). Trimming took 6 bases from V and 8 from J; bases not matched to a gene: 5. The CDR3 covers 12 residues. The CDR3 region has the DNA TGCGCCAGCAGCCCCCCAGGGGGCGAAGCTTTCTTT. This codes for CASSPPGGEAFF.

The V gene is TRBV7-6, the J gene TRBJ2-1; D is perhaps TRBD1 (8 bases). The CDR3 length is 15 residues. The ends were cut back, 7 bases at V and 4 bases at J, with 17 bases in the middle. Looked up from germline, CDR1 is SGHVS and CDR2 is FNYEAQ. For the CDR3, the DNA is TGTGCCAGCACCCAGGGGGCGGGGGCGTACAATGAGCAGTTCTTC. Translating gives CASTQGAGAYNEQFF.

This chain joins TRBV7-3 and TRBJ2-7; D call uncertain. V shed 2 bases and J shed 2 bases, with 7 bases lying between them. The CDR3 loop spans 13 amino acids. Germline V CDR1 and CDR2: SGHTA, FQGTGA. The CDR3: CASSLGSAYEQYF. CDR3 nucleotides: TGTGCCAGCAGCTTAGGAAGTGCCTACGAGCAGTACTTC.

The CDR3 loop reads CASSDVKGIGEQFF. DNA for the CDR3: TGTGCCAGCAGTGACGTCAAGGGGATTGGTGAGCAGTTCTTC. The chain combines TRBV6-4 with TRBJ2-1; D perhaps matches TRBD1 (5 bases). The germline V gene has CDR1 MRHNA and CDR2 SNTAGT. This CDR3 contains 14 residues. The ends were cut back, 2 bases at V and 9 bases at J, with 14 bases in the middle.

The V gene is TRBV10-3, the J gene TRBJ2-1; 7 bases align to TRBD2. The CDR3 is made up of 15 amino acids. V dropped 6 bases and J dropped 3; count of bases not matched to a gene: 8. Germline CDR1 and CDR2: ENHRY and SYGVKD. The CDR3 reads CAISDAAGIYNEQFF. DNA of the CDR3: TGTGCCATCAGCGACGCAGCGGGGATCTACAATGAGCAGTTCTTC.

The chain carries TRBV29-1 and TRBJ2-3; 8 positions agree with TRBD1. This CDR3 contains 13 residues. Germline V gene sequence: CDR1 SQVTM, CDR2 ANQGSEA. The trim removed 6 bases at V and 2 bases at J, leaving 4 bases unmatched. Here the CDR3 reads CSVEDRDTDTQYF. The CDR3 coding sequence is TGCAGCGTCGAGGACAGGGACACAGATACGCAGTATTTT.

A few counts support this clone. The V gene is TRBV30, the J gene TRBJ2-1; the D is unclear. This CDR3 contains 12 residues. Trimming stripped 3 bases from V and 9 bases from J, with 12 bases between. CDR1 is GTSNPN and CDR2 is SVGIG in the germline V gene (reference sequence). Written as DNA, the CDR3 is TGTGCCTGGAGCGATGACGGTGGTGAGCAGTTCTTC. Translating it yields CAWSDDGGEQFF.

CDR3 sequence: CASRGGLTIYEQYF. The DNA for the CDR3 is TGTGCCAGCCGAGGGGGACTGACGATCTACGAGCAGTACTTC. V usage is TRBV3-1 (or the pseudogene TRBV3-2) and J usage is TRBJ2-7; D tentatively reads TRBD1 or TRBD2 (6 bases each). Germline V gene lookup returns CDR1 LGHDT and CDR2 YNNKEL (reference sequence). V was shortened by 8 bases and J by 3 bases, with 17 bases between the two germline ends. This CDR3 region has 14 residues.

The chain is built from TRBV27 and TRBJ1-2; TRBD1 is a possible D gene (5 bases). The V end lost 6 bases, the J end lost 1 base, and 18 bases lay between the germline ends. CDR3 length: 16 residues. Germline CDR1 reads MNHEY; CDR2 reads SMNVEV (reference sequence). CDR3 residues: CASSSSAGELNYGYTF. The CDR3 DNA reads TGTGCCAGCAGCTCCTCGGCGGGGGAACTTAACTATGGCTACACCTTC.

The CDR3 sequence is CASSPGDGSQETQYF. DNA for the CDR3: TGTGCCAGCAGCCCGGGGGACGGATCTCAAGAGACCCAGTACTTC. This rearrangement joins TRBV7-9 to TRBJ2-5; D may be TRBD2 (6 bases). The CDR3 loop spans 15 amino acids. Deletions cut 5 bases from V and 2 bases from J, with 15 bases between. Germline CDR1 SEHNR, CDR2 FQNEAQ (reference sequence).

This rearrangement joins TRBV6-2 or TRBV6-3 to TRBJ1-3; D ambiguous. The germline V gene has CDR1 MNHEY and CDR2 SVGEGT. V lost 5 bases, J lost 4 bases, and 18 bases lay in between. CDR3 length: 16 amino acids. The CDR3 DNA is TGTGCCAGCAGTATTCACCCGACCAGATTCGGAAACACCATATATTTT. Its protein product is CASSIHPTRFGNTIYF.